The next 23 T cell receptor beta chains were all read from a single sample in a study of blood T cell repertoires in COVID-19. This table comes from immunoSEQ multiplex PCR, and its TCRdb copy is limited to in-frame clones, with some not included. Of around 400,000 clones in the sample, around 87% were seen once. Sequences were obtained from peripheral blood. These receptors were collected from a woman aged 25-40 years with COVID-19, enrolled during active disease.

The chain couples TRBV5-1 to TRBJ1-5; tentative D call: TRBD1 (6 bases). Looked up from germline, CDR1 is SGHRS and CDR2 is YFSETQ. V lost 2 bases and J lost 4, with 7 bases in between. The CDR3 spans 13 residues. DNA of the CDR3: TGCGCCAGCAGCTTAAGGGGGAATCAGCCCCAGCATTTT. It translates to CASSLRGNQPQHF.

The chain joins TRBV5-4 to TRBJ2-5; 15 bases map to TRBD2. Germline V gene lookup returns CDR1 SGHNT and CDR2 YYREEE (reference sequence). This CDR3 comprises 16 residues. With 4 bases clipped from V and 5 bases from J, the junction kept 6 bases outside the gene matches. This chain's CDR3 is CASSLRTSGRGETQYF. CDR3 coding DNA: TGTGCCAGCAGCCTGCGGACTAGCGGGAGGGGGGAGACCCAGTACTTC.

This rearrangement joins TRBV4-1 to TRBJ1-5; 11 bases map to TRBD1. The CDR3 extends over 16 amino acids. V shed 3 bases, J shed 6 bases, and the junction held 7 bases outside the gene matches. CDR1 is MGHRA, CDR2 YSYEKL, per germline. The CDR3 protein is CASSHPPGQGVQPQHF. The CDR3 region has the DNA TGCGCCAGCAGCCACCCACCGGGACAGGGGGTTCAGCCCCAGCATTTT.

The CDR3: CASSSLAGAGNEQFF. CDR3 DNA sequence: TGTGCCAGCAGCTCTCTAGCGGGAGCCGGCAATGAGCAGTTCTTC. The rearrangement joins TRBV7-3 to TRBJ2-1; 10 nucleotides align to TRBD2. V dropped 4 bases and J dropped 6; count of bases not matched to a gene: 6. Germline V CDR1 and CDR2: SGHTA, FQGTGA. The CDR3 consists of 15 residues.

This chain connects TRBV5-1 to TRBJ1-3; 7 positions agree with TRBD1. V trimming: 0 bases; J trimming: 4 bases; junction bases outside the gene matches: 16. From germline, CDR1 is SGHRS and CDR2 YFSETQ. The CDR3 loop spans 19 amino acids. This CDR3 reads CASSLAWDPGTVGGNTIYF. The CDR3, as DNA: TGCGCCAGCAGCTTGGCTTGGGACCCAGGGACAGTTGGCGGAAACACCATATATTTT.

The table lists this clone with a count of one. The chain recombines TRBV18 with TRBJ2-3; no reliable D call. The length of the CDR3 is 17 residues. Trimming removed 5 bases at V and 4 bases at J, with 22 bases between. The germline V gene has CDR1 KGHSH and CDR2 LQKENI. CDR3 region: CASSKASPVQLSDTQYF. The CDR3 DNA follows: TGTGCCAGCTCAAAAGCATCACCGGTCCAATTATCAGATACGCAGTATTTT.

The chain couples TRBV19 to TRBJ2-1; 10 nucleotides align to TRBD2. V was pared by 5 bases and J by 8 bases, with 6 bases of the junction left unmatched. CDR3 length: 14 amino acids. Germline V gene data show CDR1 as LNHDA and CDR2 as SQIVND (reference sequence). The DNA of the CDR3 is TGTGCCAGTAGTGGGCTAGCGGGAGTCTATGAGCAGTTCTTC. Protein product: CASSGLAGVYEQFF. Looking up the rest from reference TRBV19 and TRBJ2-1 gives the full variable domain: DGGITQSPKYLFRKEGQNVTLSCEQNLNHDAMYWYRQDPGQGLRLIYYSQIVNDFQKGDIAEGYSVSREKKESFPLTVTSAQKNPTAFYLCASSGLAGVYEQFFGPGTRLTVL.

The chain couples TRBV4-1 to TRBJ1-1; 7 bases agree with TRBD1. The ends lost 6 bases at V and 4 bases at J; junction bases unmatched: 11. There are 15 residues in the CDR3. Germline-derived CDR1 and CDR2 are MGHRA and YSYEKL. The CDR3 loop is CASRSRQGLGTEAFF. In nucleotides, the CDR3 is TGCGCCAGCAGGAGCAGACAGGGTTTGGGCACTGAAGCTTTCTTT.

This chain uses TRBV15 with TRBJ2-1, with 11 bases lining up with TRBD2. The V and J ends lost 0 bases and 4 bases, in that order; junction bases with no gene match: 2. The germline V gene has CDR1 LNHNV and CDR2 YYDKDF (reference sequence). The CDR3 spans 16 residues. The CDR3 sequence is CATSRETSGNYNEQFF. The DNA of the CDR3 is TGTGCCACCAGCAGAGAGACTAGCGGGAATTACAATGAGCAGTTCTTC.

V usage is TRBV27 and J usage is TRBJ1-5; D possibly corresponds to TRBD1 (6 bases). This CDR3 is built from 16 residues. V lost 6 bases and J lost 1, with 16 bases in between. Germline loops: CDR1 MNHEY, CDR2 SMNVEV (reference sequence). The CDR3 protein is CASSMRQVGSNQPQHF. Written as DNA, the CDR3 is TGTGCCAGCAGCATGAGACAGGTCGGAAGCAATCAGCCCCAGCATTTT.

V usage is TRBV6-1 and J usage is TRBJ2-7, with 9 bases aligning to TRBD2. With 2 bases clipped from V and 2 bases from J, the junction kept 4 bases outside the gene matches. This CDR3 has 15 residues. CDR1 MNHNS and CDR2 SASEGT come from the germline V gene. Here the CDR3 reads CASSEFGGRAYEQYF. As DNA, the CDR3 is TGTGCCAGCAGTGAATTCGGCGGGAGGGCCTACGAGCAGTACTTC.

V is TRBV12-5 and J is TRBJ2-2; 9 nucleotides agree with TRBD1. This CDR3 comprises 15 residues. Germline lookup yields CDR1 LGHNT and CDR2 FRNRAP. J was trimmed by 5 bases and V by 6 bases; bases with no gene match: 7. The CDR3 here is CASGLDRGRTGELFF. CDR3 DNA sequence: TGTGCTAGTGGCCTAGACAGGGGGAGAACCGGGGAGCTGTTTTTT.

This clone was recorded only once. The chain links TRBV28 to TRBJ2-2, with TRBD2 matching 7 bases. The length of the CDR3 is 14 residues. V gave up 5 bases and J gave up 8 bases; unmatched junction bases: 8. Germline-derived CDR1 and CDR2 are MDHEN and SYDVKM. DNA for the CDR3: TGTGCCAGCAGTGCTACAGCGGGATCGGGGGAGCTGTTTTTT. Its translation is CASSATAGSGELFF.

The chain uses TRBV24-1 and TRBJ1-2; 8 nucleotides agree with TRBD1. The CDR3 is made up of 15 amino acids. J was trimmed by 0 bases and V by 3 bases; bases with no gene match: 2. Germline loops: CDR1 KGHDR, CDR2 SFDVKD. CDR3 coding DNA: TGTGCCACCAGTGATCGGACAGGGCCTAACTATGGCTACACCTTC. Amino acid sequence: CATSDRTGPNYGYTF.

The genes are TRBV28 and TRBJ2-7, with 10 bases matching TRBD2. The V gene end was trimmed by 6 bases and the J gene end by 1 base; junction bases not matched to a gene: 6. This CDR3 spans 15 amino acids. The germline V gene has CDR1 MDHEN and CDR2 SYDVKM. CDR3 nucleotide sequence: TGTGCCAGCAGGGCTAGCGGGAGTATATCCTACGAGCAGTACTTC. Translating it yields CASRASGSISYEQYF.

The V and J genes are TRBV28 and TRBJ1-3, with 8 bases that match TRBD1. Germline V CDR1 and CDR2: MDHEN, SYDVKM. The CDR3 is 14 amino acids. J lost 9 bases, V lost 6 bases, and 10 bases had no gene match. The CDR3 sequence: CASSLRTGISTIYF. The CDR3, as DNA: TGTGCCAGCAGCCTCCGGACAGGGATCAGCACCATATATTTT.

The J gene is TRBJ2-7, the V gene TRBV6-5; 9 bases align to TRBD1. V gave up 5 bases and J gave up 6 bases; unmatched junction bases: 11. Germline values: CDR1 MNHEY, CDR2 SVGAGI. This CDR3 is built from 15 residues. The CDR3 spells CASSPVDRGGVEQYF. The CDR3 bases are TGTGCCAGCAGTCCGGTGGACAGGGGTGGAGTCGAGCAGTACTTC.

This chain joins TRBV9 and TRBJ2-3; TRBD2 might be the D (6 bases). Germline assignment: CDR1 SGDLS and CDR2 YYNGEE. V lost 0 bases and J 4 bases, leaving 12 bases between the germline ends. The length of the CDR3 is 15 residues. CDR3 coding DNA: TGTGCCAGCAGCGTAGTACGCGGGATAGCAGATACGCAGTATTTT. Translating it yields CASSVVRGIADTQYF.

The chain is built from TRBV7-2 and TRBJ2-1, with 11 bases fitting TRBD2. CDR1 is SGHTA and CDR2 is FQGNSA in the germline V gene. This CDR3 spans 17 amino acids. V shed 2 bases and J 5 bases; nucleotides not matched to a gene: 8. CDR3: CASSLPLAGVGDNEQFF. The CDR3 nucleotides read TGTGCCAGCAGCTTACCACTAGCGGGAGTAGGGGACAATGAGCAGTTCTTC.

The chain has TRBV5-5 and TRBJ2-7; 9 bases align to TRBD2. Germline V gene sequence: CDR1 SGHKS, CDR2 YYEKEE (reference sequence). With 3 bases clipped from V and 6 bases from J, the junction kept 7 bases outside the gene matches. This CDR3 contains 14 residues. The CDR3 loop reads CASSSGLATVEQYF. For the CDR3, the DNA is TGTGCCAGCAGCTCGGGACTAGCCACGGTCGAGCAGTACTTC.

The sample holds one count of this clone. CDR3: CATSDPLDTYQETQYF. CDR3 nucleotide sequence: TGTGCCACCAGTGATCCTCTCGACACGTACCAAGAGACCCAGTACTTC. This chain links TRBV24-1 with TRBJ2-5; D remains ambiguous. Looked up from germline, CDR1 is KGHDR and CDR2 is SFDVKD. The V and J ends lost 3 bases and 0 bases respectively, with 13 bases between them. The CDR3 has 16 amino acids.

About this clone: A read error may be the cause here, since a much bigger clone is one base away. The J gene is TRBJ1-2, the V gene TRBV5-4; 7 bases fit TRBD1. Germline values: CDR1 SGHNT, CDR2 YYREEE (reference sequence). This CDR3 is built from 13 residues. The J segment lost 2 bases and the V segment lost 4 bases, leaving 2 bases of the junction unmatched. Here the CDR3 DNA reads TGTGCCAGCAGCCCGGACAGGAACTATGGCTACACCTTC. Its translation is CASSPDRNYGYTF.

The rearrangement joins TRBV2 to TRBJ1-2; 9 nucleotides align to TRBD1. Germline V CDR1 and CDR2: SNHLY, FYNNEI. V shed 1 base and J 4 bases; nucleotides not matched to a gene: 1. This CDR3 spans 14 amino acids. In DNA, the CDR3 is TGTGCCAGCAGTGAAGAGGGACAGGGCTATGGCTACACCTTC. Its translation is CASSEEGQGYGYTF.